A single sample gave rise to the 15 T cell receptor beta chains below, sequenced in a study of post-analysis software for immune sequencing data. These TCRs are of unknown antigen specificity. Unique molecular identifiers featured in each of the TCR beta cDNA libraries. TCRdb re-analysed the PCR reads in MiXCR, keeping a single row per CDR3 protein. The table records 380,000 or so distinct CDR3 sequences, around 33% of them present only once. The study, taken as a whole, reports: About 5 TRBV segments, including TRBV5-6, TRBV5-1 and TRBV20-1, were more frequent in patients than controls.

The material sequenced was blood. These receptors were collected from a girl aged 10 to 17 with multiple sclerosis.

This chain joins TRBV7-6 and TRBJ2-2; D uncertain. Germline V gives CDR1 SGHVS, CDR2 FNYEAQ. Trimming removed 0 bases from V and 5 bases from J, with 4 bases in between. The CDR3 consists of 13 residues. The CDR3 nucleotides are TGTGCCAGCAGCTTAGCGGGAACCGGGGAGCTGTTTTTT. As protein: CASSLAGTGELFF.

The chain couples TRBV20-1 to TRBJ1-1; D not certain. This CDR3 is built from 10 residues. In germline, CDR1 is DFQATT, CDR2 SNEGSKA (reference sequence). Trimming took off 0 bases at V and 11 bases at J, with 7 bases between the two ends. CDR3 sequence reads: CSARDLGAFF. CDR3 nucleotide sequence: TGCAGTGCTAGAGATTTAGGGGCTTTCTTT.

This clonotype was counted only a few times. This rearrangement joins TRBV6-2 or TRBV6-3 to TRBJ2-5; the match to TRBD1 covers 10 bases. J lost 5 bases, V lost 2 bases, and 8 bases had no gene match. The germline gives CDR1 MNHEY, CDR2 SVGEGT. The CDR3 contains 16 residues. CDR3 nucleotide sequence: TGTGCCAGCAGTTACCGGGACAGGGGAGTAGGGGAGACCCAGTACTTC. Its protein product is CASSYRDRGVGETQYF.

This clonotype was seen repeatedly, ten times or more. The chain combines TRBV7-9 with TRBJ1-2; 7 positions match TRBD1. CDR1 and CDR2 (germline): SEHNR, FQNEAQ (reference sequence). The V and J ends lost 5 bases and 7 bases, in that order; junction bases with no gene match: 10. The CDR3 contains 14 residues. For the CDR3, the DNA is TGTGCCAGCAGCCCGGGACAGCGGGCGAGTGGCTACACCTTC. Translation gives CASSPGQRASGYTF.

This clonotype was found a few times. This chain uses TRBV6-1 with TRBJ1-2, with TRBD1 identical over 7 bases. This CDR3 comprises 15 residues. Trimming at V came to 2 bases and at J to 5 bases, leaving 8 bases not matched to a gene. CDR1 MNHNS and CDR2 SASEGT come from the germline V gene. CDR3 bases: TGTGCCAGCAGTGAAATAACAGGGGCAGAGTATGGCTACACCTTC. It yields the protein CASSEITGAEYGYTF.

With respect to this clonotype: One base away lies a much larger clone, so this may be a sequencing read error. The J gene is TRBJ2-3, the V gene TRBV4-2; TRBD1 matches 8 bases. There are 15 residues in the CDR3. From germline, CDR1 is LGHNA and CDR2 YNFKEQ. V dropped 4 bases and J dropped 1; count of bases not matched to a gene: 4. CDR3 in amino acids: CASSLRTGCTDTQYF. CDR3 DNA: TGTGCCAGCAGCCTCCGGACAGGGTGCACAGATACGCAGTATTTT.

The chain couples TRBV27 to TRBJ2-6; D call uncertain. Per the germline V gene, CDR1 is MNHEY and CDR2 is SMNVEV (reference sequence). With 4 bases removed from V and 4 bases from J, the gap between germline ends came to 14 bases. The CDR3 has 16 amino acids. In DNA, the CDR3 is TGTGCCAGCAGTTCGTTAGGAGTATCGGGGGCCAACGTCCTGACTTTC. It yields the protein CASSSLGVSGANVLTF.

The chain carries TRBV10-3 and TRBJ2-3; 7 nucleotides line up with TRBD1. This CDR3 is built from 12 residues. Germline CDR1 ENHRY, CDR2 SYGVKD. Trimming took 10 bases from V and 5 from J; bases not matched to a gene: 6. The CDR3 sequence is CATSDREDTQYF. DNA for the CDR3: TGTGCCACCTCCGACAGGGAAGATACGCAGTATTTT.

The chain carries TRBV3-1 and TRBJ1-2; D gene ambiguous. V lost 0 bases to trimming and J lost 8 bases, with 16 bases between them. Germline loops: CDR1 LGHDT, CDR2 YNNKEL (reference sequence). There are 15 residues in the CDR3. The CDR3 DNA reads as TGTGCCAGCAGCCAAGATCTGGGAAACCGTGAAGGCTACACCTTC. Residues: CASSQDLGNREGYTF.

The chain recombines TRBV3-1 with TRBJ1-2, with D possibly being TRBD1 (6 bases). The V gene's germline CDR1 is LGHDT and CDR2 YNNKEL (reference sequence). V was trimmed by 8 bases and J by 4 bases, leaving 20 bases between them. This CDR3 spans 15 amino acids. CDR3 sequence: CASQGPGPRGYGYTF. The CDR3 DNA sequence: TGTGCCAGCCAAGGACCGGGACCCAGGGGCTATGGCTACACCTTC.

The chain links TRBV5-6 to TRBJ2-1, with D possibly matching TRBD2 (6 bases). V was cut by 7 bases and J by 1 base, with 18 bases left in between. The CDR3 totals 16 residues. CDR1 and CDR2 (germline): SGHDT, YYEEEE. The CDR3 DNA is TGTGCCAGCCGCAGGCAGGGTCGGGGGTCCTACAATGAGCAGTTCTTC. Its protein product is CASRRQGRGSYNEQFF. The complete variable domain, with remaining parts taken from reference TRBV5-6 and TRBJ2-1, reads DAGVTQSPTHLIKTRGQQVTLRCSPKSGHDTVSWYQQALGQGPQFIFQYYEEEERQRGNFPDRFSGHQFPNYSSELNVNALLLGDSALYLCASRRQGRGSYNEQFFGPGTRLTVL.

The chain has TRBV20-1 and TRBJ1-4; D may be TRBD1 (5 bases). V lost 3 bases and J lost 2, with 10 bases in between. Germline values: CDR1 DFQATT, CDR2 SNEGSKA (reference sequence). This CDR3 region has 14 residues. In DNA, the CDR3 is TGCAGTGCTAGGGGGGACCTGACTAATGAAAAACTGTTTTTT. It codes for CSARGDLTNEKLFF.

CDR3 sequence reads: CASSGPYGYTF. The CDR3 DNA follows: TGTGCCAGCAGCGGCCCATATGGCTACACCTTC. V usage is TRBV6-5 and J usage is TRBJ1-2; no reliable D call. CDR1 and CDR2 from the germline V gene are MNHEY and SVGAGI. Deletions cut 6 bases from V and 5 bases from J, with 7 bases between. There are 11 residues in the CDR3.

This clonotype turned up a few times. The chain employs TRBV4-1 and TRBJ2-7; D not resolved. The CDR3 contains 16 residues. Germline V gives CDR1 MGHRA, CDR2 YSYEKL. V gave up 4 bases and J gave up 1 base, with 17 bases separating them. The CDR3 DNA reads TGCGCCAGCAGCCGAGACCTGCGATCCTCTTCCTACGAGCAGTACTTC. Translating gives CASSRDLRSSSYEQYF.

This clonotype was recorded a few times. The V gene is TRBV29-1, the J gene TRBJ1-2; the D is unclear. Germline V gives CDR1 SQVTM, CDR2 ANQGSEA. CDR3 length: 15 residues. V shed 0 bases and J shed 4 bases, with 15 bases lying between them. The CDR3 protein is CSVEDPRTESYGYTF. Here the CDR3 DNA reads TGCAGCGTTGAAGATCCCCGAACAGAATCCTATGGCTACACCTTC.